Listed below are T cell receptor beta chains from one sample, sequenced in a study of CD8 T cells in ankylosing spondylitis. One entry per CDR3 protein, called by TCRdb with MiXCR from the 5' RACE reads. This sample has some 150,000 distinct CDR3 sequences; roughly 44% occur once, and the top ten carry around 15%. The sequenced material came from synovial fluid, either unsorted or a sorted T cell fraction (not recorded which). The receptors here all came from a male donor with ankylosing spondylitis. Both conserved end residues are part of each CDR3. The order of the fields is clone size, V gene, J gene, CDR3 protein. The size field is filled for only some rows; it gives once, few, many or a size class.

.	TRBV28	TRBJ1-1	CASSSRDSGGTEAFF
many	TRBV3-1	TRBJ2-3	CASSQITSSLPGADTQYF
few	TRBV25-1	TRBJ2-3	CASGEREGVDTQYF
.	TRBV10-3	TRBJ1-1	CAISESRQRPNTEAFF
.	TRBV11-2	TRBJ2-1	CASSLISYNEQFF
few	TRBV10-3	TRBJ2-1	CAISESRRPARGEQFF
few	TRBV7-3	TRBJ2-5	CASKKTVWGRIKGETQYF
.	TRBV12-3/TRBV12-4	TRBJ2-1	CASSLVGGKYNYNEQFF
.	TRBV6-2/TRBV6-3	TRBJ2-7	CASSYMGGVLDEQYF
.	TRBV28	TRBJ2-7	CASSRPGSTYEQYF
.	TRBV10-2	TRBJ2-2	CASTRVGGGPNTGELFF
few	TRBV12-3/TRBV12-4	TRBJ2-7	CASSGTTWTQIDEQYF
.	TRBV12-3/TRBV12-4	TRBJ2-2	CASRLVWIQGGNGELFF
few	TRBV7-9	TRBJ2-1	CASSLTPSGPYNEQFF
.	TRBV12-3/TRBV12-4	TRBJ2-1	CASRTTAGEGQFF
.	TRBV7-4	TRBJ2-5	CASSKSGEGETQYF
.	TRBV6-1	TRBJ2-3	CAITFGTGGADTQYF
.	TRBV12-3/TRBV12-4	TRBJ2-3	CASSLGTSSPDTQYF
.	TRBV6-1	TRBJ2-3	CASSPHWASSTDTQYF
.	TRBV6-1	TRBJ2-2	CASRGLAGGPRTGELFF
many	TRBV20-1	TRBJ1-2	CSARDLDRGAIIYGYTF
.	TRBV7-8	TRBJ2-5	CASSPRTFQETQYF
.	TRBV27	TRBJ2-5	CASSLSVGVRETQYF
.	TRBV12-3/TRBV12-4	TRBJ1-3	CASSSPDTSGNTIYF
few	TRBV5-6	TRBJ2-3	CASRHRSAGVSDTQYF
.	TRBV10-3	TRBJ2-5	CAIIPRGGQETQYF
many	TRBV7-9	TRBJ2-3	CASSSLPGEAATDTQYF
few	TRBV14	TRBJ2-2	CASSQGASGRTHTGELFF
.	TRBV24-1	TRBJ2-1	CATSDNRGRSYNEQFF
.	TRBV28	TRBJ2-5	CASSPRTVGETQYF